These T cell receptor beta chains were read from a single sample in a study of cytomegalovirus exposure and HLA in healthy donors. Clones were read by immunoSEQ multiplex PCR, and TCRdb kept only the in-frame ones, dropping some. The repertoire table contains about 58,000 clones. The sequencing input was PBMCs. All receptors come from a male donor in good health and CMV-seronegative. Each CDR3 is given with its conserved first and last residue. Fields, in order: D gene, J gene, clone size, V gene, CDR3 DNA, CDR3 protein. A D gene is named only where the DNA matches it firmly. The size entry is marked missing in some rows and otherwise reads once, few, many or a size class.

TRBD2 TRBJ2-3 - TRBV30 TGTGCCTGGGGCCCGGGACTAGCGGGGGGGCCGGAAGATAAGCAGTATTTT CAWGPGLAGGPEDKQYF
- TRBJ1-2 - TRBV28 TGTGCCAGCAACGGTTTTTACGGCTACACCTTC CASNGFYGYTF
- TRBJ1-2 - TRBV9 TGTGCCAGCAGCGTAGAAGGAGGGTACAACTATGGCTACACCTTC CASSVEGGYNYGYTF
TRBD1 TRBJ2-7 - TRBV23-1 TGCGCCAGCAGTCACCCCGACAGGGTCTACGAGCAGTACTTC CASSHPDRVYEQYF
TRBD1 TRBJ2-7 - TRBV27 TGTGCCAGCAGTCCTACGGGACAGGGTGTTAACGAGCAGTACTTC CASSPTGQGVNEQYF
- TRBJ1-1 - TRBV4-3 TGCGCCAGCAGCCAATCGTCGAAAATGGGGGGTGAAGCTTTCTTT CASSQSSKMGGEAFF
- TRBJ2-1 medium-sized TRBV19 TGTGCCAGCGGACTCCTGGGCAATGAGCAGTTCTTC CASGLLGNEQFF
TRBD1 TRBJ2-5 medium-sized TRBV7-9 TGTGCCAGCACCCCCGGTGGAGGACAGGGGAGTACCCAGTACTTC CASTPGGGQGSTQYF
TRBD1 TRBJ2-3 - TRBV6-5 TGTGCCAGCAGTTTGGACAGGGGCAGCACAGATACGCAGTATTTT CASSLDRGSTDTQYF
TRBD1 TRBJ1-1 - TRBV5-1 TGCGCCAGCAGCTTGGGTTTGGCAGGGGGCCTGAACACTGAAGATTTCTTT CASSLGLAGGLNTEDFF
- TRBJ1-4 - TRBV4-2 TGTGCCAGCAGCCGCAGAGGAGACAGCCAAATGGGGATTGGAGTTGAAAAACTGTTTTTT CASSRRGDSQMGIGVEKLFF
- TRBJ1-5 - TRBV6-1 TGTGCCAGCGAAACGGGAGGGGCAGGTCATCAGCCCCAGCATTTT CASETGGAGHQPQHF
- TRBJ1-2 - TRBV4-3 TGCGCCAGCAGCCAACTAGGCGACTATGGCTACACCTTC CASSQLGDYGYTF
- TRBJ1-2 - TRBV30 TGTGCCTGGAAGGTTGAAATGCGGGGCTACACCTTC CAWKVEMRGYTF
TRBD1 TRBJ1-2 medium-sized TRBV11-2 TGTGCCAGCAGCCCTGGACAGGACTATGGCTACACCTTC CASSPGQDYGYTF